The 15 T cell receptor beta chains given below trace back to one sample, sequenced in a study of T-cell reconstitution after alpha-beta-depleted transplantation in children. As it was prepared, the TCRbeta library received unique molecular identifiers. TCRdb redid the calling of the PCR reads with MiXCR, one entry per CDR3 protein. This table holds 200,000 to 250,000 distinct CDR3 sequences, about 11% found once. Sequenced here: PBMCs, sampled before TCRalphabeta/CD19-depleted stem cell transplant. These receptors all come from a child younger than two with acute myeloid leukemia, due to receive a stem cell transplant.

This clonotype was seen repeatedly, ten times or more. The chain combines TRBV7-2 with TRBJ1-4; 8 nucleotides line up with TRBD1. Germline CDR1 is SGHTA and CDR2 is FQGNSA. Unmatched junction bases numbered 6, after V lost 2 bases and J lost 7 bases. The CDR3 totals 15 residues. Here the CDR3 DNA reads TGTGCCAGCAGCTTACAGGGGCAGGGGGCTGAAAAACTGTTTTTT. Its protein is CASSLQGQGAEKLFF.

This clonotype has ten or more counts. The chain is built from TRBV20-1 and TRBJ2-1; 10 bases are shared with TRBD2. J was trimmed by 5 bases and V by 5 bases; bases with no gene match: 6. The germline CDR1 and CDR2 sequences are DFQATT and SNEGSKA (reference sequence). The CDR3 sequence is 14 residues long. Written as DNA, the CDR3 is TGCAGTGCTCCTCTAGCGGGAGTAAACAATGAGCAGTTCTTC. Translating it yields CSAPLAGVNNEQFF.

V and J are TRBV10-3 and TRBJ1-2; D is unresolved. Germline values: CDR1 ENHRY, CDR2 SYGVKD. Trimming pared 0 bases from V and 1 base from J, leaving 9 bases between. CDR3 length equals 15 residues. The CDR3 sequence: CAISESSSGNYGYTF. Here the CDR3 DNA reads TGTGCCATCAGTGAGTCGAGTTCGGGTAACTATGGCTACACCTTC.

V gene TRBV3-1 combines with J gene TRBJ1-1; a weak D match, TRBD1 (5 bases). The CDR3 covers 14 residues. The V gene lost 1 base and the J gene lost 7 bases, with 13 bases spanning the gap. Germline CDR1 reads LGHDT; CDR2 reads YNNKEL (reference sequence). CDR3 protein: CASSQVQGRNEAFF. In nucleotides, the CDR3 is TGTGCCAGCAGCCAAGTGCAGGGAAGGAATGAAGCTTTCTTT.

At least ten counts were recorded for this clonotype. The junction departs from the called germline gene at one end, perhaps through a read error. V and J are TRBV5-1 and TRBJ1-1, with 8 bases matching TRBD1. The germline CDR1 and CDR2 sequences are SGHRS and YFSETQ. CDR3 size: 13 residues. CDR3 loop: CASSSDRGTEAFF. The CDR3 coding sequence is TGTGCCAGCAGCTCAGACAGGGGAACTGAAGCTTTCTTT.

The sample holds many counts of this clonotype. This chain uses TRBV5-1 with TRBJ2-3; a weak D match, TRBD1 (5 bases). The CDR3 consists of 15 residues. The germline CDR1 and CDR2 sequences are SGHRS and YFSETQ. The ends were cut back, 0 bases at V and 6 bases at J, with 14 bases in the middle. CDR3 coding DNA: TGCGCCAGCAGCTTGGATCCAGGGCGCTTGGATACGCAGTATTTT. This translates into CASSLDPGRLDTQYF.

Only a few counts were recorded for this clonotype. The V and J genes are TRBV28 and TRBJ1-1; 7 nucleotides agree with TRBD1. This CDR3 has 15 amino acids. Losses at the gene ends were 1 base for V and 5 bases for J; bases not matched to a gene: 7. The germline CDR1 and CDR2 sequences are MDHEN and SYDVKM. CDR3 DNA sequence: TGTGCCAGCAGTTTATCCGGAGGGGGCATTACTGAAGCTTTCTTT. The encoded protein is CASSLSGGGITEAFF.

This clonotype was recorded at least ten times. This chain joins TRBV20-1 and TRBJ2-7; 10 nucleotides line up with TRBD2. The ends lost 6 bases at V and 2 bases at J; junction bases unmatched: 4. Per germline, CDR1 DFQATT and CDR2 SNEGSKA (reference sequence). The CDR3 has 13 residues. As DNA, the CDR3 is TGCAGTGCAGCAGCGGGAGGGCCCTACGAGCAGTACTTC. Translated: CSAAAGGPYEQYF.

This clonotype has just a few counts. The CDR3 here is CASRSPMKRASQETQYF. DNA of the CDR3: TGCGCCAGCAGGTCCCCTATGAAGAGGGCTTCGCAAGAGACCCAGTACTTC. The chain joins TRBV23-1 to TRBJ2-5; weak D call: TRBD2 (5 bases). TRBV23-1 is annotated as an ORF whose role is uncertain. Trimming cost V 6 bases and J 2 bases, with 22 bases left between them. This CDR3 comprises 17 residues.

The table lists this clonotype with many counts. The rearrangement joins TRBV12-3 or TRBV12-4 to TRBJ1-3; TRBD1 is a possible D gene (5 bases). The CDR3 covers 17 residues. Trimming stripped 7 bases from V and 2 bases from J, with 21 bases between. CDR3 nucleotide sequence: TGTGCCAGCACGATTATCCTCCTCGGGGCAGCTGGAAACACCATATATTTT. As protein: CASTIILLGAAGNTIYF.

This clonotype was counted ten times or more. The genes are TRBV12-3 or TRBV12-4 and TRBJ2-3, with TRBD2 as a possible D gene (5 bases). Trimming removed 5 bases at V and 2 bases at J, with 14 bases between. There are 15 residues in the CDR3. The CDR3 DNA reads as TGTGCCAGCAGTACCACGGGATTAAACACAGATACGCAGTATTTT. Residues: CASSTTGLNTDTQYF.

This clonotype was recorded many times. The genes are TRBV7-2 and TRBJ1-3, with D perhaps TRBD1 (5 bases). The length of the CDR3 is 14 residues. Trimming left V 3 bases short and J 9 bases short, with 15 bases between. Germline lookup yields CDR1 SGHTA and CDR2 FQGNSA. The CDR3 here is CASSLGGGTLTIYF. In DNA, the CDR3 is TGTGCCAGCAGCTTGGGGGGAGGGACTCTCACCATATATTTT.

This clonotype has a count of ten or more. The chain combines TRBV5-5 with TRBJ1-3; D is undetermined. Germline CDR1 reads SGHKS; CDR2 reads YYEKEE (reference sequence). The length of the CDR3 is 15 residues. V lost 4 bases, J lost 0 bases, and 11 bases lay in between. CDR3 nucleotide sequence: TGTGCCAGCAGCGCAGGACGGGTCTCTGGAAACACCATATATTTT. Protein: CASSAGRVSGNTIYF.

This clonotype appeared a single time. The chain recombines TRBV25-1 with TRBJ2-7; 9 bases line up with TRBD1. This CDR3 is built from 15 residues. With V trimmed by 4 bases and J by 1 base, 5 bases remained unmatched. Per the germline V gene, CDR1 is MGHDK and CDR2 is SYGVNS. DNA of the CDR3: TGTGCCAGCAGTGTCCCCGGGACAGGGTCCTACGAGCAGTACTTC. Its translation: CASSVPGTGSYEQYF.

This clonotype has a count of ten or more. The V call is TRBV5-1, the J call TRBJ2-1, with 8 nucleotides matching TRBD2. This CDR3 is built from 14 residues. Germline CDR1 is SGHRS and CDR2 is YFSETQ. V shed 4 bases, J shed 9 bases, and the junction held 9 bases outside the gene matches. The CDR3 is CASSREAGTSEQFF. As DNA, the CDR3 is TGCGCCAGCAGCAGGGAAGCGGGGACTAGTGAGCAGTTCTTC.